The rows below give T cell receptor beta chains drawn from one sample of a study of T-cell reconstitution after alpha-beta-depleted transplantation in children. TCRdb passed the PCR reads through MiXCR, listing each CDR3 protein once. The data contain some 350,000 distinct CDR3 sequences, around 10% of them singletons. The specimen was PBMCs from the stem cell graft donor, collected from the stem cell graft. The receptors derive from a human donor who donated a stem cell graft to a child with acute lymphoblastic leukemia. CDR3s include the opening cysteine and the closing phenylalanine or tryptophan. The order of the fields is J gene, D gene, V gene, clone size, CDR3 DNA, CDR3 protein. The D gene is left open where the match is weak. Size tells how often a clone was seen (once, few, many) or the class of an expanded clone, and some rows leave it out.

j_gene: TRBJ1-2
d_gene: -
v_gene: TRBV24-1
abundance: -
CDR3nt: TGTGCCACCAGTGATCGGGACGGCAACTATGGCTACACCTTC
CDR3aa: CATSDRDGNYGYTF

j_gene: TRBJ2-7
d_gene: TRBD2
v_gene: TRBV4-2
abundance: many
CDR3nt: TGTGCCAGCAGCGATAGTAGGACTAGCGGGAGGGACTACGAGCAGTACTTC
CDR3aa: CASSDSRTSGRDYEQYF

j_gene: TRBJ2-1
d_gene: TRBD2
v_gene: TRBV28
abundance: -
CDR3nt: TGTGCCCGATCGGTAGCGGGAGAGACCTACAATGAGCAGTTCTTC
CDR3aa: CARSVAGETYNEQFF

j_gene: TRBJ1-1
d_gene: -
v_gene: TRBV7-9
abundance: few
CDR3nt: TGTGCCAGCAGCGGAAGGACCTCTAACACTGAAGCTTTCTTT
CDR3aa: CASSGRTSNTEAFF

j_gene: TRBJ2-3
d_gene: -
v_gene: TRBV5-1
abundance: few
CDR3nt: TGCGCCAGCAGCTTGGATGGATACCCGGGCACAGATACGCAGTATTTT
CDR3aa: CASSLDGYPGTDTQYF

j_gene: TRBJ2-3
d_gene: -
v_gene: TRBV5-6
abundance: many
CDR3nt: TGTGCCAGCAGCCTCAGGGAGACAGATACGCAGTATTTT
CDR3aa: CASSLRETDTQYF

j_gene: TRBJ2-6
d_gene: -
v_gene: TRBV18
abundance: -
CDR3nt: TGTGCCAGCTCACCGCAGGGGACCGGGGCCAACGTCCTGACTTTC
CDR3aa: CASSPQGTGANVLTF

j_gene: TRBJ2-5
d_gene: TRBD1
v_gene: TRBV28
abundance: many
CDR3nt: TGTGCCAGCAGTGGGACAGGACAAGAGACCCAGTACTTC
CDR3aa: CASSGTGQETQYF

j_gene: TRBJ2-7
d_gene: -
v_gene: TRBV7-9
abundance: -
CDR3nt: TGTGCCAGCAGCTTAGGCTCCTCCAGGCTTCACTACGAGCAGTACTTC
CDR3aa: CASSLGSSRLHYEQYF

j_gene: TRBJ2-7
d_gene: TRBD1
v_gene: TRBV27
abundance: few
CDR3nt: TGTGCCAGCAGGGAAAGGGGGCGGTCCATCTACGAGCAGTACTTC
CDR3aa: CASRERGRSIYEQYF

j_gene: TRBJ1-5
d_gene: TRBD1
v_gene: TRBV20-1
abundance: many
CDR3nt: TGCAGTGCTCAGCGGGACAGAACCACGCAGCCCCAGCATTTT
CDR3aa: CSAQRDRTTQPQHF

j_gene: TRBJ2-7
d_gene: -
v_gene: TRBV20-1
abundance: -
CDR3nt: TGCAGTGCTAGACCCCGGGAAGATTACGAGCAGTACTTC
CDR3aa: CSARPREDYEQYF

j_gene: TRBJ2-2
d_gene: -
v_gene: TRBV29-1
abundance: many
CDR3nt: TGCAGCGTTGGGGGGGACTTCTACACCGGGGAGCTGTTTTTT
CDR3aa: CSVGGDFYTGELFF

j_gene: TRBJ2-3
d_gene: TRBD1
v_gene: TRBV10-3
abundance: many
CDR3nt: TGTGCCATCCCGGGACAGAGCACAGATACGCAGTATTTT
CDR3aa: CAIPGQSTDTQYF

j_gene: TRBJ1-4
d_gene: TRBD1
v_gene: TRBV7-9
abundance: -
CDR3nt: TGTGCCAGCAGTTACCCGGGACAGGAAAAACTGTTTTTT
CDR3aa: CASSYPGQEKLFF

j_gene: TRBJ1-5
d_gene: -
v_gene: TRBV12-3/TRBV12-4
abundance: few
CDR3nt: TGTGCCAGCAGCCCCACTATTGGGGTAAGCAATCAGCCCCAGCATTTT
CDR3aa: CASSPTIGVSNQPQHF

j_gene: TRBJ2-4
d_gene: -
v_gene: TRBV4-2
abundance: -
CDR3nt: TGTGCCAGCAGCCAAGATCCTATGATGGGTCGAGAAAACATTCAGTACTTC
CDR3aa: CASSQDPMMGRENIQYF

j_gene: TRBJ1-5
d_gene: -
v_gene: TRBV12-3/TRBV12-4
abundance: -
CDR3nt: TGTGCCAGCAGTTTAAACGGCCTCCTTGGCTCTAGGGGCAATCAGCCCCAGCATTTT
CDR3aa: CASSLNGLLGSRGNQPQHF

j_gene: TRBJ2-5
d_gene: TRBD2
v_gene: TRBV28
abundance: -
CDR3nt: TGTGCCAGCAGTTTTCCCTTCGTAGCGGGAGGTCAAGAGACCCAGTACTTC
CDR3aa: CASSFPFVAGGQETQYF

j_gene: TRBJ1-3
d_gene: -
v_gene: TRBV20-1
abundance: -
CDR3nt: TGCAGTGCTGTCCGAGACAGAGGGGGGGTAATGGGCTCTGGAAACACCATATATTTT
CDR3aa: CSAVRDRGGVMGSGNTIYF

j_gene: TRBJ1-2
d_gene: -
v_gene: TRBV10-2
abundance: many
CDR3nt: TGCGCCAGCAGTGAGTCGTTATATACTAACTATGGCTACACCTTC
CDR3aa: CASSESLYTNYGYTF

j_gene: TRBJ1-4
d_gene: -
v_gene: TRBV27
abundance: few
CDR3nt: TGTGCCAGCGGGCCGGGACAAAGAAATGAAAAACTGTTTTTT
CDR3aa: CASGPGQRNEKLFF

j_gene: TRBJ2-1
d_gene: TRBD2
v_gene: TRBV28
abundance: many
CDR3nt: TGTGCCAGCAGTACTAGCGGGAGAGCTGTTAATGAGCAGTTCTTC
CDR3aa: CASSTSGRAVNEQFF

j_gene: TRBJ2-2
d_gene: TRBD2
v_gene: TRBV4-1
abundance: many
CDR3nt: TGCGCCAGTGGGTTCAAAGCGGGGGCGAACACCGGGGAGCTGTTTTTT
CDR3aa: CASGFKAGANTGELFF

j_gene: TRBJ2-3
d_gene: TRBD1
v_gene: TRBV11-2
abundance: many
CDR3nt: TGTGCCAGCAGCTTCGGGACAGGGAGCACAGATACGCAGTATTTT
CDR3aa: CASSFGTGSTDTQYF

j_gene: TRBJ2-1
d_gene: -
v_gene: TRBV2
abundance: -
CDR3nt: TGTGCCAGCATTAACCAGGGGAAGGTCTCCTACAATGAGCAGTTCTTC
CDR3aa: CASINQGKVSYNEQFF

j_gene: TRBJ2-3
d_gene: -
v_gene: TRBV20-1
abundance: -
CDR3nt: TGCAGTGCCCCCGGCGGAAGCACAGATACGCAGTATTTT
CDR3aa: CSAPGGSTDTQYF

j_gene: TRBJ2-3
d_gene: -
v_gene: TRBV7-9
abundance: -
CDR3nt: TGTGCCAGCAGCTTATCAGGGGCGGGAGTGGAAGGTACGCAGTATTTT
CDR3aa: CASSLSGAGVEGTQYF

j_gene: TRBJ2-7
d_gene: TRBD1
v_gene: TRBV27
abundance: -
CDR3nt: TGTGCCAGCAGTTGGGCGGACAGGGTTTTGTACGAGCAGTACTTC
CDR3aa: CASSWADRVLYEQYF

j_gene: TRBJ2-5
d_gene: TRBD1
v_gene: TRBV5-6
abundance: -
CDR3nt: TGTGCCAGCACCATCTGGAGGGCGGGACAGGGTGAGACCCAGTACTTC
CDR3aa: CASTIWRAGQGETQYF

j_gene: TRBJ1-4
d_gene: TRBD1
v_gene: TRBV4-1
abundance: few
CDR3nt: TGCGCCAGCAGCCAGACACAGGGGGCCGGTCTGTTTTTT
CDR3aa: CASSQTQGAGLFF

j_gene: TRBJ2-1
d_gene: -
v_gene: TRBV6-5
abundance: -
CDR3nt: TGTGCCAGCAGTTTTCAAGAAAGGACCTACAATGAGCAGTTCTTC
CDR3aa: CASSFQERTYNEQFF

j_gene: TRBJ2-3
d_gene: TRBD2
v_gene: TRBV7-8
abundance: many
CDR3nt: TGTGCCAGCAGCTTACTCGGACTAGGGACAGATACGCAGTATTTT
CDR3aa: CASSLLGLGTDTQYF

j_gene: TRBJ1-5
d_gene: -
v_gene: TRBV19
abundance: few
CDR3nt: TGTGCCAGTAGTATTTCCAGAGGGCTCCAGCCCCAGCATTTT
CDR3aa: CASSISRGLQPQHF

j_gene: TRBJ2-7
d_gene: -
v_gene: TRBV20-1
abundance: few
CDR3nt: TGCAGTGCAGGGGACTACGAGCAGTACTTC
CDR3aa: CSAGDYEQYF

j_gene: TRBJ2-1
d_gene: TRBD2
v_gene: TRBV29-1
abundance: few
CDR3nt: TGCAGCGTTGAAGGGGTAAGCCTAGCGGACAACAATGAGCAGTTCTTC
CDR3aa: CSVEGVSLADNNEQFF

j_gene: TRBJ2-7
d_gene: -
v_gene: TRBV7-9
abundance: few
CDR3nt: TGTGCCAGCAGCTTTCTGGATCTCGAGAGGTCCCACGAGCAGTACTTC
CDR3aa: CASSFLDLERSHEQYF

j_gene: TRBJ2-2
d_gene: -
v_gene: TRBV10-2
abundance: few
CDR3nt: TGCGCCAGCAGTGAGTCCAGGACGGGGCCGAACACCGGGGAGCTGTTTTTT
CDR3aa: CASSESRTGPNTGELFF

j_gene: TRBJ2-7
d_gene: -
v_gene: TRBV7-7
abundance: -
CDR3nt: TGTGTTAGCAGCCCGGACCTGGCCTACGAGCAGTACTTC
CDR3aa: CVSSPDLAYEQYF